These 12 T cell receptor beta chains were all obtained from the same sample, sequenced in a study of blood T cell repertoires in COVID-19. Assay: immunoSEQ multiplex PCR; the TCRdb copy retains only in-frame clones and omits some. The data hold 150,000 or so clones, with approximately 80% observed a single time. The specimen sequenced was peripheral blood. Receptor source: a woman aged 45-65 years with acute or convalescent COVID-19.

This chain joins TRBV6-5 and TRBJ2-5; perhaps TRBD1 as D (5 bases). The length of the CDR3 is 15 residues. With 0 bases removed from V and 0 bases from J, the gap between germline ends came to 8 bases. Germline lookup yields CDR1 MNHEY and CDR2 SVGAGI. The CDR3 bases are TGTGCCAGCAGTTACTCGGGGCCAGACCAAGAGACCCAGTACTTC. Translated: CASSYSGPDQETQYF.

The gene calls are TRBV2 and TRBJ2-5, with 7 bases identical to TRBD2. CDR3 length equals 15 residues. V lost 5 bases, J lost 5 bases, and 11 bases stayed unmatched. Germline V lookup: CDR1 SNHLY, CDR2 FYNNEI. In DNA, the CDR3 is TGTGCCAGCAGTCAGAGCGGGATTTCTAGGGAGACCCAGTACTTC. Translating gives CASSQSGISRETQYF.

The chain employs TRBV19 and TRBJ2-2; 8 nucleotides match TRBD2. J lost 5 bases, V lost 9 bases, and 5 bases had no gene match. This CDR3 has 13 residues. Germline CDR1 reads LNHDA; CDR2 reads SQIVND (reference sequence). The CDR3 DNA reads as TGTGCCAGCGGAAAGCGGGAGACCGGGGAGCTGTTTTTT. Protein sequence: CASGKRETGELFF.

V gene TRBV5-8 combines with J gene TRBJ2-7; D possibly corresponds to TRBD2 (5 bases). The V gene lost 4 bases and the J gene lost 3 bases, with 11 bases spanning the gap. CDR1 SGHTS and CDR2 YDEGEE come from the germline V gene. The CDR3 spans 13 residues. In DNA form, the CDR3 reads TGTGCCAGCAGCCCCGGGGAGTACTACGAGCAGTACTTC. This codes for CASSPGEYYEQYF.

Only a few counts were recorded for this clone. This chain uses TRBV18 with TRBJ1-5; 7 bases are a match to TRBD1. The V and J ends lost 1 base and 2 bases, in that order; junction bases with no gene match: 5. CDR3 length: 16 amino acids. From germline, CDR1 is KGHSH and CDR2 LQKENI. The CDR3 loop reads CASSPRDTGGNQPQHF. The CDR3 coding sequence is TGTGCCAGCTCACCACGAGACACAGGGGGCAATCAGCCCCAGCATTTT.

The chain joins TRBV24-1 to TRBJ2-1; 13 nucleotides agree with TRBD2. The germline V gene encodes CDR1 KGHDR and CDR2 SFDVKD. This CDR3 comprises 17 residues. V shed 0 bases and J 10 bases; nucleotides not matched to a gene: 8. For the CDR3, the DNA is TGTGCCACCAGTGATTTGCCCGGACTAGCGGGAGAAAAGGAGCAGTTCTTC. Residues: CATSDLPGLAGEKEQFF.

The chain uses TRBV9 and TRBJ2-7; 8 bases line up with TRBD1. Germline lookup yields CDR1 SGDLS and CDR2 YYNGEE. Trimming cost V 4 bases and J 1 base; bases outside gene matches: 10. The CDR3 has 16 amino acids. The CDR3 DNA reads TGTGCCAGCAGCTGGGGTCAGGGGGCGAGGTCCTACGAGCAGTACTTC. Its translation: CASSWGQGARSYEQYF.

This clone was seen more than once but under ten times. The chain couples TRBV6-4 to TRBJ2-1; TRBD2 matches at 13 bases. The ends lost 4 bases at V and 9 bases at J; junction bases unmatched: 6. In germline, CDR1 is MRHNA, CDR2 SNTAGT. This CDR3 spans 15 amino acids. The CDR3 region has the DNA TGTGCCAGCAGTGCCGCAAGGACTAGCGGGAGTGAGCAGTTCTTC. Protein sequence: CASSAARTSGSEQFF.

For this clone: The same CDR3 also results from other DNA sequences found in this sample. V usage is TRBV14 and J usage is TRBJ2-1; 11 positions match TRBD2. CDR3 length equals 16 residues. Germline V gene lookup returns CDR1 SGHDN and CDR2 FVKESK. Trimming took 6 bases from V and 7 from J; bases not matched to a gene: 11. DNA for the CDR3: TGTGCCAGCAGTCAGAGAACCACTAGCGGGAGAAATGAGCAGTTCTTC. Amino acids: CASSQRTTSGRNEQFF.

The genes are TRBV3-1 (or the pseudogene TRBV3-2) and TRBJ2-5; TRBD2 aligns across 8 bases. The V gene's germline CDR1 is LGHDT and CDR2 YNNKEL (reference sequence). V trimming: 1 base; J trimming: 2 bases; junction bases outside the gene matches: 6. The CDR3 contains 16 residues. The CDR3 here is CASSQGVGGGQETQYF. CDR3 DNA: TGTGCCAGCAGCCAAGGAGTGGGCGGGGGGCAAGAGACCCAGTACTTC.

The chain uses TRBV5-1 and TRBJ1-1, with D uncertain. V was shortened by 7 bases and J by 4 bases, with 14 bases between the two germline ends. The CDR3 loop spans 13 amino acids. CDR1 and CDR2 (germline): SGHRS, YFSETQ. CDR3 DNA sequence: TGCGCCAGCGGCTCTTATGGGAGCACTGAAGCTTTCTTT. It translates to CASGSYGSTEAFF. Supplemented by reference TRBV5-1 and TRBJ1-1, the full variable domain reads KAGVTQTPRYLIKTRGQQVTLSCSPISGHRSVSWYQQTPGQGLQFLFEYFSETQRNKGNFPGRFSGRQFSNSRSEMNVSTLELGDSALYLCASGSYGSTEAFFGQGTRLTVV.

The chain uses TRBV3-1 (or the pseudogene TRBV3-2) and TRBJ2-5; 13 bases are a match to TRBD2. V was clipped by 6 bases and J by 4 bases; unmatched bases: 8. Germline V gives CDR1 LGHDT, CDR2 YNNKEL (reference sequence). There are 16 residues in the CDR3. The CDR3 nucleotides are TGTGCCAGCAGGACCGGGACTAGCGGGGTTCTAGAGACCCAGTACTTC. Protein product: CASRTGTSGVLETQYF.